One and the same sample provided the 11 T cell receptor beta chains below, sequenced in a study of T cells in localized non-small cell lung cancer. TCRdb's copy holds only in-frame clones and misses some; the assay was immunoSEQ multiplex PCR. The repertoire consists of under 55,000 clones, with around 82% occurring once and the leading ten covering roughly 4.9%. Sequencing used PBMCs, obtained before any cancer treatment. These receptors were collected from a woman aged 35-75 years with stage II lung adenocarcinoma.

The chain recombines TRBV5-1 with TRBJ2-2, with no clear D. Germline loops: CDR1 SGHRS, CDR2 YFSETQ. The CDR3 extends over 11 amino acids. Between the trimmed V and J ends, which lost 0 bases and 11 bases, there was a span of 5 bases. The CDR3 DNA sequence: TGCGCCAGCAGCTTGGAGGGAGAGCTGTTTTTT. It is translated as CASSLEGELFF.

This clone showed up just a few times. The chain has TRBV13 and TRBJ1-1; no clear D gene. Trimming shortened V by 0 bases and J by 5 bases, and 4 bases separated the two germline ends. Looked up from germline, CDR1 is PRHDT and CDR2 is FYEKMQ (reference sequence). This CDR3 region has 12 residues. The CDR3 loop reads CASSLGPTEAFF. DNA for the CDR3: TGTGCCAGCAGCTTAGGTCCAACTGAAGCTTTCTTT.

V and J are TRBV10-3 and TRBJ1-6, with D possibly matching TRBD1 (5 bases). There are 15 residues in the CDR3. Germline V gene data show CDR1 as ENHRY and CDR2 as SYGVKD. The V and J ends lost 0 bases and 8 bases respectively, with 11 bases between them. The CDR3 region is CAISESGVADSPLHF. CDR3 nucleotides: TGTGCCATCAGTGAGTCGGGGGTTGCCGATTCACCCCTCCACTTT.

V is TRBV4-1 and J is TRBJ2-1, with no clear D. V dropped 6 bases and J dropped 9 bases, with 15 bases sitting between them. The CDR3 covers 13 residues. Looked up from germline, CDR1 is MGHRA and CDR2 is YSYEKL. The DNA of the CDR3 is TGCGCCAGCAGGCCCCCCGAAAGAGGTGAGCAGTTCTTC. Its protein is CASRPPERGEQFF.

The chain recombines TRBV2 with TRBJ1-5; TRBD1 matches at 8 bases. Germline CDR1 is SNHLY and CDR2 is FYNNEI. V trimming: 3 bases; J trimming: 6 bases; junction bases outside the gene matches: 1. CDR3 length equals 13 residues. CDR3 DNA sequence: TGTGCCAGCAGTGACGACAGGGGTCAGCCCCAGCATTTT. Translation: CASSDDRGQPQHF.

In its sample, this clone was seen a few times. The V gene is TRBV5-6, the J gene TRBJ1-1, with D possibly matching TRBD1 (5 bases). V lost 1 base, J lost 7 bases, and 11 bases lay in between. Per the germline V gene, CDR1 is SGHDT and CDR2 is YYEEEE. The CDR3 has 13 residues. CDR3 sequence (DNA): TGTGCCAGCAGCTTGTCCGGGACCCTTGAAGCTTTCTTT. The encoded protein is CASSLSGTLEAFF. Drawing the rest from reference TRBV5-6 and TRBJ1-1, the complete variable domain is DAGVTQSPTHLIKTRGQQVTLRCSPKSGHDTVSWYQQALGQGPQFIFQYYEEEERQRGNFPDRFSGHQFPNYSSELNVNALLLGDSALYLCASSLSGTLEAFFGQGTRLTVV.

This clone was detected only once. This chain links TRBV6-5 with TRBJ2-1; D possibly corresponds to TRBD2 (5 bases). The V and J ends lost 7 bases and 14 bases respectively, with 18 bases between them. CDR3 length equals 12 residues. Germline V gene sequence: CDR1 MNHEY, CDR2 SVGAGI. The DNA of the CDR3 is TGTGCCAGCAAAAGGTGGGGTGAGGAGGAGTTCTTC. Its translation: CASKRWGEEEFF.

The CDR3: CSVVSQGTGELFF. The CDR3 DNA is TGCAGCGTTGTGTCGCAGGGGACCGGGGAGCTGTTTTTT. J is TRBJ2-2 and V is TRBV29-1; tentative D call: TRBD1 (6 bases). The germline gives CDR1 SQVTM, CDR2 ANQGSEA. This CDR3 has 13 residues. V was pared by 4 bases and J by 5 bases, with 11 bases between.

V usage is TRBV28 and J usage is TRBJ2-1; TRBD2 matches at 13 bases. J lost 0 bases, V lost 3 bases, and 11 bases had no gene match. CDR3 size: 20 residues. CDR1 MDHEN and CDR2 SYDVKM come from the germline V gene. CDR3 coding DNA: TGTGCCAGCAGTTTTCTTTCCGGGACTAGCGGGGCGAGCTCCTACAATGAGCAGTTCTTC. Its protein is CASSFLSGTSGASSYNEQFF.

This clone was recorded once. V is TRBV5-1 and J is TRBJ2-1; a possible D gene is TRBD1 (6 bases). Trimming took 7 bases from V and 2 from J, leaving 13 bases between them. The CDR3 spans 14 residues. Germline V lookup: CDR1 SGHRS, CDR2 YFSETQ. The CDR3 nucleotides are TGCGCCAGCGCCACAGGGATGGCCTACAATGAGCAGTTCTTC. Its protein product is CASATGMAYNEQFF.

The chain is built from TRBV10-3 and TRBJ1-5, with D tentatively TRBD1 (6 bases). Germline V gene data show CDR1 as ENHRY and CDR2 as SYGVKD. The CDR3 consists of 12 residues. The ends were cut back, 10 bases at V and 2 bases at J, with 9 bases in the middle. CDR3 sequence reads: CATRQGNQPQHF. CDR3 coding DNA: TGTGCCACCCGACAGGGCAATCAGCCCCAGCATTTT.